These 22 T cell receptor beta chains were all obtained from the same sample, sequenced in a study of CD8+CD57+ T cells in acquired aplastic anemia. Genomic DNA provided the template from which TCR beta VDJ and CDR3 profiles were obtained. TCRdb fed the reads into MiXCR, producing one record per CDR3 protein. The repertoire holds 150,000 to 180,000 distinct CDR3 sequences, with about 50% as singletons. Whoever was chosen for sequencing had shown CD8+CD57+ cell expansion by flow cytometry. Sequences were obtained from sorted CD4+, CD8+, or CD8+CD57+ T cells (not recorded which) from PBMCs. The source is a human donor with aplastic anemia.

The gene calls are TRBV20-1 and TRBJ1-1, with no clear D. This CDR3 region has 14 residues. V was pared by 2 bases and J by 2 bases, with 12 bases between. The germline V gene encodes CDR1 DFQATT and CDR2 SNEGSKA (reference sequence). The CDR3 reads CSARRVLPNTEAFF. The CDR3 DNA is TGCAGTGCTAGAAGGGTCCTACCCAACACTGAAGCTTTCTTT.

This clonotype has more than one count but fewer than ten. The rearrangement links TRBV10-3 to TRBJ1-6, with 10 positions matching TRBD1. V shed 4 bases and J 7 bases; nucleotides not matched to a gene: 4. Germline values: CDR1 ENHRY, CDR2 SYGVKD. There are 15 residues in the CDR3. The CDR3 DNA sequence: TGTGCCATCAGTGTTCGACAGGGGGCAAATTCACCCCTCCACTTT. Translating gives CAISVRQGANSPLHF.

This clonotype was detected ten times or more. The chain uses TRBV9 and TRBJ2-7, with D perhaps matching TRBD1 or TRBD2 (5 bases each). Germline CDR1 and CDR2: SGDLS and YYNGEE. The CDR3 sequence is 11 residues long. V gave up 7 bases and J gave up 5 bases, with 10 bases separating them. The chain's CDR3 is CASGGVNEQYF. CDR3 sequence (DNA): TGTGCCAGCGGGGGTGTAAACGAGCAGTACTTC.

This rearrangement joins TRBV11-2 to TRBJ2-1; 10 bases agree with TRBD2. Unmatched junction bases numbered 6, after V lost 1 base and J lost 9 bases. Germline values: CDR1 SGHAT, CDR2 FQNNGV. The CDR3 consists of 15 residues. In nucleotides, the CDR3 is TGTGCCAGCAGCTTAGGGAGCGGGGGGGTGCGTGAGCAGTTCTTC. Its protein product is CASSLGSGGVREQFF.

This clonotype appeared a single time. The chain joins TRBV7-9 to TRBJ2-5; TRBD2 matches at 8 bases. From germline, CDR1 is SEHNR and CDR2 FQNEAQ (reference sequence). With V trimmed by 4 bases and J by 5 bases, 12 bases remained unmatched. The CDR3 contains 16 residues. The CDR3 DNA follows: TGTGCCAGCAGCTATTCGGGGGGGACTTCTATGGAGACCCAGTACTTC. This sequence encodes CASSYSGGTSMETQYF.

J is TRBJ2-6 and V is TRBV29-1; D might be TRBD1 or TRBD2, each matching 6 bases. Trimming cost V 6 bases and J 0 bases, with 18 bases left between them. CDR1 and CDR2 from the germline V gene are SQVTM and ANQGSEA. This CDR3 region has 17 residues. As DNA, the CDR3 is TGCAGCGTCACAAGGGGGGATAAGAACTCTGGGGCCAACGTCCTGACTTTC. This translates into CSVTRGDKNSGANVLTF.

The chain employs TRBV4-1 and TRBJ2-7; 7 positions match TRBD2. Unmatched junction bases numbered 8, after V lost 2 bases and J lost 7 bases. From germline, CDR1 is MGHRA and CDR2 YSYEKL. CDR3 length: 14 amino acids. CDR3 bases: TGCGCCAGCAGCCAACCCCAGCGGGACGGTGAGCAGTACTTC. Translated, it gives CASSQPQRDGEQYF.

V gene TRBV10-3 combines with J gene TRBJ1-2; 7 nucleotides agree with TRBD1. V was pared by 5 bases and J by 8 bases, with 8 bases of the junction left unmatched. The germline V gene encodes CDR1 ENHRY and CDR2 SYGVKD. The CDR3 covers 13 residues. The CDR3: CAISYDRAGGYTF. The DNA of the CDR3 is TGTGCCATCAGTTACGACAGGGCGGGGGGCTACACCTTC.

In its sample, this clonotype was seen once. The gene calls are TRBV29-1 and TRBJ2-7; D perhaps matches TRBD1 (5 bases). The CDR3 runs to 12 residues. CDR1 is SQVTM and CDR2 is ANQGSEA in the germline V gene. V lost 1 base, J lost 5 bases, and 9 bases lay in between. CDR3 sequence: CSVEGGEDEQYF. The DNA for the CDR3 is TGCAGCGTTGAAGGGGGCGAAGACGAGCAGTACTTC.

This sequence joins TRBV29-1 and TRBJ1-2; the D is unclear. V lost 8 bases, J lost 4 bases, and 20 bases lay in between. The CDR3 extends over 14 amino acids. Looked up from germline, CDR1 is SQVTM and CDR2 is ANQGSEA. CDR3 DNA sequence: TGCAGCTTAGGCCTGTCAGAAAGAAGCTATGGCTACACCTTC. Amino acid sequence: CSLGLSERSYGYTF.

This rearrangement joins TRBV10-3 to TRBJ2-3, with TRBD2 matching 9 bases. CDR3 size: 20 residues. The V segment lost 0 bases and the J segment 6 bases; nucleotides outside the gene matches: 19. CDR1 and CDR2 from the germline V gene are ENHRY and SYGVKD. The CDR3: CAISESEVLEAIAGEDTQYF. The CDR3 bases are TGTGCCATCAGTGAGTCCGAGGTGCTTGAGGCAATAGCGGGAGAGGATACGCAGTATTTT.

The CDR3 bases are TGTGCCAGCAGTGACGGTCCCTCCTACGAGCAGTACTTC. This codes for CASSDGPSYEQYF. The V call is TRBV7-8, the J call TRBJ2-7; D unclear. The CDR3 spans 13 residues. Trimming removed 6 bases from V and 0 bases from J, with 9 bases in between. CDR1 and CDR2 (germline): SGHVS, FQNEAQ. The full variable domain, rest sourced from reference TRBV7-8 and TRBJ2-7, is GAGVSQSPRYKVAKRGQDVALRCDPISGHVSLFWYQQALGQGPEFLTYFQNEAQLDKSGLPSDRFFAERPEGSVSTLKIQRTQQEDSAVYLCASSDGPSYEQYFGPGTRLTVT.

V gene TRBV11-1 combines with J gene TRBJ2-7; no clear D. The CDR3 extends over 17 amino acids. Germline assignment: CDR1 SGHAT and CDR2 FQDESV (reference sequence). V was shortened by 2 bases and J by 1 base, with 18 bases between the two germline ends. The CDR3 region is CASSLMTQPARSYEQYF. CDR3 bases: TGTGCCAGCAGCTTAATGACGCAGCCAGCCCGATCCTACGAGCAGTACTTC.

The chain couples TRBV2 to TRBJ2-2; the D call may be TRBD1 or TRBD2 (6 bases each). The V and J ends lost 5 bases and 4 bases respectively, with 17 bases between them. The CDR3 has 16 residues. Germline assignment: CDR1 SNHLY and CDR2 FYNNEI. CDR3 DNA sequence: TGTGCCAGCAGTATCCTCGGGGGCAGGGCCACCGGGGAGCTGTTTTTT. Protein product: CASSILGGRATGELFF.

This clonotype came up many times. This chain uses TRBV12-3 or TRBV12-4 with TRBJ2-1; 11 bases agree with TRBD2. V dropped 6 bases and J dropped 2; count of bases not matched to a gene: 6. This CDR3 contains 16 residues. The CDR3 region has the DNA TGTGCCAGCAGGAGATCTAGCGGGGGGACCTACAATGAGCAGTTCTTC. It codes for CASRRSSGGTYNEQFF.

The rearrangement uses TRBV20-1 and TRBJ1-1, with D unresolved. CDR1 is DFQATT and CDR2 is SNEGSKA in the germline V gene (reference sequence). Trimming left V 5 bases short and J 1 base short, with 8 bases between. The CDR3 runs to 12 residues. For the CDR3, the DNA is TGCAGTGCTCCGGCGAAGAACACTGAAGCTTTCTTT. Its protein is CSAPAKNTEAFF.

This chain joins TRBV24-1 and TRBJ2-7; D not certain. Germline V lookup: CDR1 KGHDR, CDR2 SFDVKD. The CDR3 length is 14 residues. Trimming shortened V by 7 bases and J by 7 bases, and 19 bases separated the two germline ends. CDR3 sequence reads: CATRDSSGMGEQYF. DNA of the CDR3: TGTGCCACCAGGGATAGCAGTGGTATGGGAGAGCAGTACTTC.

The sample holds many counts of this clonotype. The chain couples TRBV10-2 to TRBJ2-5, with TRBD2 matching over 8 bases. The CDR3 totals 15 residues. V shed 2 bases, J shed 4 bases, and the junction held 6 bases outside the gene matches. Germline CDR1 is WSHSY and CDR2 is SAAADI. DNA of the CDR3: TGCGCCAGCAGTGAGAGCGGGGGCCCGGGAGAGACCCAGTACTTC. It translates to CASSESGGPGETQYF.

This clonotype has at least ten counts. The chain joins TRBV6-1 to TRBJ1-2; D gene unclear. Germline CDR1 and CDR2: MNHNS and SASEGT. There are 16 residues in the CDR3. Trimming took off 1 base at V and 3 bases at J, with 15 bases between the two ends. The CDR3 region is CASSEEEGHSDYGYTF. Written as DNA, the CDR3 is TGTGCCAGCAGTGAAGAAGAGGGCCATTCAGACTATGGCTACACCTTC.

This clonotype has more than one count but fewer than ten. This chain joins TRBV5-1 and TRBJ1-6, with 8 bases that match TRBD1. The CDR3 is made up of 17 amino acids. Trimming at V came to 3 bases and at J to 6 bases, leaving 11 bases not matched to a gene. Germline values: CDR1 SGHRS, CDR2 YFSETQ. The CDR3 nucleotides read TGCGCCAGCAGCTCGTCGGCAGGGGGCGCGTTTAATTCACCCCTCCACTTT. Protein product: CASSSSAGGAFNSPLHF.

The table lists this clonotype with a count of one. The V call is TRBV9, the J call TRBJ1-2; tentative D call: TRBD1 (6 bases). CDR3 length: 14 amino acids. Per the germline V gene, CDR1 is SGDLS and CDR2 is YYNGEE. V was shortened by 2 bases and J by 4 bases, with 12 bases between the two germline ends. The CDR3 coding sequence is TGTGCCAGCAGCGTGACGGGACACCTCTATGGCTACACCTTC. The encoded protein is CASSVTGHLYGYTF.

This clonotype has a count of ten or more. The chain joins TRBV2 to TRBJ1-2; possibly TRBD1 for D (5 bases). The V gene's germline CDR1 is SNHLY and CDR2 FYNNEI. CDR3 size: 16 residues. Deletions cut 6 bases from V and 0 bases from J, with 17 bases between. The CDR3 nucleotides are TGTGCCAGCAGGGGGGATCGGGACTTCGCTAACTATGGCTACACCTTC. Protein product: CASRGDRDFANYGYTF.